The TCR beta chain under discussion was sequenced for a study of blood T cell repertoires in COVID-19. Study information: Italy, Spain and the United States were the sources of the convalescent and acute COVID-19 samples. In each case, the material was cDNA or gDNA derived from T cells, B-cell-depleted T cells, or PBMCs.

The Seattle patients, enrolled during active infection, were followed longitudinally. The authors' processing: Cell counts per sample came from amplifying reference gene primers. Sequenced by immunoSEQ multiplex PCR; TCRdb stores in-frame clones only, minus some. Clone size and V and J calls were adopted from that table, with D and trimming inferred from the DNA. The data contain about 68,000 clones, roughly 90% of them singletons. V lost 4 bases, J lost 1 base, and 7 bases lay in between. This CDR3 has 13 residues. CDR1 and CDR2 (germline): LNHDA, SQIVND (reference sequence). Sequenced input: peripheral blood. The V and J genes are TRBV19 and TRBJ1-1, with unresolved D. The sequence came from a man aged 35 to 55 with COVID-19, enrolled during active disease. Here the CDR3 DNA reads TGTGCCAGTAGTACCACAACGAACACTGAAGCTTTCTTT. Amino acid sequence: CASSTTTNTEAFF.